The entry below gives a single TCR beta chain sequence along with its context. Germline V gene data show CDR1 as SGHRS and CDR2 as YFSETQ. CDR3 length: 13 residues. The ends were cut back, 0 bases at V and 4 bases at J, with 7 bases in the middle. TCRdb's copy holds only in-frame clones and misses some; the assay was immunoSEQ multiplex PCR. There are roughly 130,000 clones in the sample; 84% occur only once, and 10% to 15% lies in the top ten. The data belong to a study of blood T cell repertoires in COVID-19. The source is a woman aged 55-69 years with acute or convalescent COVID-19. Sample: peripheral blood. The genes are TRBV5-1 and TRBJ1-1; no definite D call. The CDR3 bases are TGCGCCAGCAGCTTGGTGTCGGGCACTGAAGCTTTCTTT. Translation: CASSLVSGTEAFF.